This T cell receptor beta chain is drawn from a study of blood T cell repertoires in COVID-19. Study details: Sites in the United States, Italy and Spain provided acute and convalescent COVID-19 samples. From T cells, B-cell-depleted T cells, or PBMCs came the material, which was cDNA or gDNA.

In the original analysis: Counts of nucleated cells, estimated from reference gene primer amplification, were obtained. Profiling relied on immunoSEQ multiplex PCR, and the TCRdb table lists in-frame clones only, not all of them. For V, J and clone size, that table is used; D and trimming come from the DNA. This sample carries some 83,000 clones, around 89% of them seen once, and the ten largest clones take roughly 0.43%. J gave up 1 base and V 9 bases, and 6 bases lay outside the gene matches. This CDR3 comprises 14 residues. From germline, CDR1 is SNHLY and CDR2 FYNNEI. This chain connects TRBV2 to TRBJ2-7, with 10 bases that match TRBD1. Sequencing used peripheral blood. The TCR originated in a man in his sixties with acute or convalescent COVID-19. CDR3 sequence: CAREWGQGSYEQYF. Here the CDR3 DNA reads TGTGCCAGGGAGTGGGGACAGGGGTCCTACGAGCAGTACTTC.